This is a list of T cell receptor beta chains from one sample in a study of early T cells in non-severe SARS-CoV-2 infection. TCRdb recomputed calls from the 5' RACE reads with MiXCR, one row per CDR3 protein. This table has under 85,000 distinct CDR3 sequences, about an eighth appearing once. Input material: whole blood. The receptor source for this set is an adult who was a healthcare worker with PCR-confirmed SARS-CoV-2 infection or an uninfected control (not recorded which). Each CDR3 is given with its conserved first and last residue. A D gene is named only where the DNA matches it firmly. Not all rows give a size; the values are once, few, many and, for expanded clones, a class.

size | J | V | D | CDR3 | DNA
few | TRBJ1-2 | TRBV4-1 | TRBD1 | CASSHRQGAEYGYTF | TGCGCCAGCAGCCACAGACAGGGGGCTGAGTATGGCTACACCTTC
few | TRBJ2-1 | TRBV5-4 | . | CASSWTRTGDEQFF | TGTGCCAGCAGCTGGACCCGCACTGGGGATGAGCAGTTCTTC
few | TRBJ2-6 | TRBV2 | . | CASSETGANVLTF | TGTGCCAGCAGTGAAACTGGGGCCAACGTCCTGACTTTC
many | TRBJ1-4 | TRBV7-8 | . | CASSLVAGGDEKLFF | TGTGCCAGCAGCTTAGTTGCCGGGGGCGATGAAAAACTGTTTTTT
many | TRBJ1-1 | TRBV11-3 | . | CASSLRGRDTEAFF | TGTGCCAGCAGCTTAAGGGGGAGGGATACTGAAGCTTTCTTT
. | TRBJ1-1 | TRBV11-2 | . | CASSLTGVYTEAFF | TGTGCCAGCAGCTTAACCGGGGTTTACACTGAAGCTTTCTTT
many | TRBJ1-1 | TRBV5-1 | . | CASSLGQDWTEAFF | TGCGCCAGCAGCTTGGGGCAGGACTGGACGGAAGCTTTCTTT
few | TRBJ2-1 | TRBV28 | . | CASRLNKDRSSSYNEQFF | TGTGCCAGCAGGCTAAACAAAGACAGGTCAAGCTCCTACAATGAGCAGTTCTTC
many | TRBJ2-1 | TRBV5-1 | TRBD2 | CASSSARGGADEQFF | TGCGCCAGCAGTTCCGCCCGCGGGGGGGCAGATGAGCAGTTCTTC
many | TRBJ2-4 | TRBV10-2 | . | CASGGAGAKNIQYF | TGCGCCAGCGGTGGGGCGGGGGCCAAAAACATTCAGTACTTC
many | TRBJ1-4 | TRBV7-9 | . | CASSPPTNEKLFF | TGTGCCAGCAGCCCCCCAACTAATGAAAAACTGTTTTTT
. | TRBJ1-1 | TRBV28 | TRBD1 | CASSFQKTGRDTEAFF | TGTGCCAGCAGTTTCCAAAAGACAGGGCGAGACACTGAAGCTTTCTTT
. | TRBJ2-7 | TRBV5-1 | . | CASSAYSYEQYF | TGCGCCAGCAGCGCTTACTCCTACGAGCAGTACTTC
many | TRBJ1-4 | TRBV2 | . | CASSFGRNNEKLFF | TGTGCCAGCAGTTTTGGACGGAATAATGAAAAACTGTTTTTT
few | TRBJ1-3 | TRBV2 | . | CASRLTGNSGNTIYF | TGTGCCAGCAGACTAACAGGGAACTCTGGAAACACCATATATTTT
many | TRBJ2-3 | TRBV20-1 | . | CSARGNSPSTDTQYF | TGCAGTGCTAGAGGAAATAGCCCTAGCACAGATACGCAGTATTTT
. | TRBJ1-1 | TRBV10-3 | . | CAISGQSNTEAFF | TGTGCCATCAGTGGACAGTCGAACACTGAAGCTTTCTTT
. | TRBJ2-7 | TRBV3-1 | . | CASSQDRYEQYF | TGTGCCAGCAGCCAAGATCGCTACGAGCAGTACTTC
many | TRBJ2-4 | TRBV6-5 | TRBD1 | CASSRQGKDIQYF | TGTGCCAGCAGCCGACAGGGTAAAGACATTCAGTACTTC
. | TRBJ2-2 | TRBV5-1 | . | CASSSGPRGAGELFF | TGCGCCAGCAGCTCTGGACCTAGGGGGGCCGGGGAGCTGTTTTTT
few | TRBJ1-6 | TRBV6-1 | . | CASVEGDSYNSPLHF | TGTGCCAGCGTCGAAGGTGATTCCTATAATTCACCCCTCCACTTT
many | TRBJ2-7 | TRBV10-2 | . | CASSEGPSPYEQYF | TGCGCCAGCAGTGAAGGCCCGAGCCCCTACGAGCAGTACTTC
many | TRBJ2-1 | TRBV3-1 | . | CASSQVLGDEQFF | TGTGCCAGCAGCCAAGTCCTAGGAGATGAGCAGTTCTTC
few | TRBJ2-7 | TRBV11-3 | . | CASSLAMTSFSYEQYF | TGTGCCAGCAGCTTAGCCATGACTAGTTTCTCCTACGAGCAGTACTTC
. | TRBJ1-2 | TRBV30 | . | CAWNQGGYTF | TGTGCCTGGAACCAAGGGGGCTACACCTTC
many | TRBJ2-7 | TRBV5-1 | . | CAISRRAAFGLREQYF | TGCGCCATCTCGCGTAGGGCGGCATTCGGTTTACGCGAGCAGTACTTC
few | TRBJ2-2 | TRBV20-1 | . | CSARASYTGELFF | TGCAGTGCTAGAGCGAGTTACACCGGGGAGCTGTTTTTT
few | TRBJ1-1 | TRBV11-2 | . | CASSLGRTAEAFF | TGTGCCAGCAGCTTAGGTCGGACGGCTGAAGCTTTCTTT
many | TRBJ2-2 | TRBV29-1 | TRBD2 | CSVGAGGDTGELFF | TGCAGCGTTGGAGCGGGAGGGGACACCGGGGAGCTGTTTTTT
. | TRBJ2-3 | TRBV3-1 | TRBD2 | CASSPGRRLAGSDTQYF | TGTGCCAGCAGCCCCGGGCGTCGGCTAGCGGGATCAGATACGCAGTATTTT
many | TRBJ2-7 | TRBV28 | TRBD1 | CASSGRGDRGPYEQYF | TGTGCCAGCAGTGGCAGAGGGGACAGGGGGCCCTACGAGCAGTACTTC
few | TRBJ1-3 | TRBV5-4 | . | CASSLDPRGLSGNTIYF | TGTGCCAGCAGCTTAGACCCCCGGGGCCTCTCTGGAAACACCATATATTTT
. | TRBJ2-3 | TRBV4-1 | . | CASQSGSPSTDTQYF | TGCGCCAGCCAGTCGGGGAGCCCTAGCACAGATACGCAGTATTTT
. | TRBJ2-7 | TRBV6-6 | TRBD2 | CASSRPGLAYEQYF | TGTGCCAGCAGTCGCCCGGGACTAGCCTACGAGCAGTACTTC
few | TRBJ1-6 | TRBV5-4 | TRBD1 | CASSATGTVNSPLHF | TGTGCCAGCAGCGCAACCGGGACAGTAAATTCACCCCTCCACTTT
few | TRBJ1-1 | TRBV5-1 | . | CASSSRRWGESTEAFF | TGCGCCAGCAGCTCCCGGCGGTGGGGGGAGAGCACTGAAGCTTTCTTT
few | TRBJ2-3 | TRBV25-1 | . | CASSEPPGRAQYF | TGTGCCAGCAGTGAACCACCGGGAAGGGCGCAGTATTTT
many | TRBJ2-5 | TRBV7-9 | . | CASSLKDKETQYF | TGTGCCAGCAGCTTGAAGGATAAAGAGACCCAGTACTTC
many | TRBJ2-7 | TRBV19 | . | CASSRGGGRWGEQYF | TGTGCCAGTAGCCGCGGTGGGGGCCGATGGGGGGAGCAGTACTTC
many | TRBJ2-1 | TRBV10-2 | TRBD2 | CASTPSVAGVYNEQFF | TGCGCCAGCACCCCCTCGGTAGCGGGGGTGTACAATGAGCAGTTCTTC